Following are 8 T cell receptor beta chains from one sample sequenced in a study of T cell responses to AZD1222 COVID-19 vaccine. Sequencing used immunoSEQ multiplex PCR; TCRdb keeps in-frame clones, though not all of them. The sample has around 130,000 clones, almost 95% seen once. Here the sequenced sample was peripheral blood, taken on day 0 of AZD1222 vaccination. These receptor sequences come from an adult in good health.

The chain is built from TRBV10-3 and TRBJ2-4; perhaps TRBD1 as D (5 bases). V shed 3 bases and J shed 3 bases, with 12 bases lying between them. The CDR3 covers 15 residues. Germline assignment: CDR1 ENHRY and CDR2 SYGVKD. DNA for the CDR3: TGTGCCATCAGTGACTGGCAGGGTGTCAAAAACATTCAGTACTTC. This translates into CAISDWQGVKNIQYF.

The genes are TRBV6-5 and TRBJ1-6, with 8 bases lining up with TRBD1. This CDR3 has 13 amino acids. The germline gives CDR1 MNHEY, CDR2 SVGAGI. Germline trimming cut 6 bases from V and 10 bases from J; bases unmatched to any gene: 5. CDR3 protein: CASRTGVRSPLHF. CDR3 in DNA: TGTGCCAGCAGGACAGGGGTTAGATCACCCCTCCACTTT.

The gene calls are TRBV13 and TRBJ1-1, with 7 bases lining up with TRBD1. The J segment lost 4 bases and the V segment lost 5 bases, leaving 7 bases of the junction unmatched. The germline CDR1 and CDR2 sequences are PRHDT and FYEKMQ (reference sequence). The length of the CDR3 is 14 residues. The CDR3, as DNA: TGTGCCAGCAGCAGACGCCCAGGGGGCACTGAAGCTTTCTTT. Translated, it gives CASSRRPGGTEAFF.

This chain connects TRBV6-6 to TRBJ2-7, with a weak D call TRBD1 (6 bases). The CDR3 contains 12 residues. V was trimmed by 5 bases and J by 5 bases, leaving 10 bases between them. The V gene's germline CDR1 is MNHNY and CDR2 SVGAGI (reference sequence). The CDR3 coding sequence is TGTGCCAGCAGTACACAGGGTGACGAGCAGTACTTC. As protein: CASSTQGDEQYF.

The rearrangement links TRBV2 to TRBJ1-4; 9 positions agree with TRBD1. The J segment lost 7 bases and the V segment lost 6 bases, leaving 0 bases of the junction unmatched. The CDR3 runs 12 residues. CDR1 SNHLY and CDR2 FYNNEI come from the germline V gene. The DNA for the CDR3 is TGTGCCAGCAGGGACAGGGGTGAAAAACTGTTTTTT. Amino acid sequence: CASRDRGEKLFF.

The chain links TRBV15 to TRBJ2-5; TRBD2 aligns across 11 bases. CDR3 length equals 17 residues. V trimming: 3 bases; J trimming: 2 bases; junction bases outside the gene matches: 8. Looked up from germline, CDR1 is LNHNV and CDR2 is YYDKDF (reference sequence). The CDR3 nucleotides are TGTGCCACCAGCAGGGGCGACACTAGCGGGGGACAAGAGACCCAGTACTTC. Amino acids: CATSRGDTSGGQETQYF.

The sample holds one count of this clone. The J gene is TRBJ1-1, the V gene TRBV2; 10 bases fit TRBD1. The CDR3 consists of 14 residues. CDR1 SNHLY and CDR2 FYNNEI come from the germline V gene. Trimming at V came to 8 bases and at J to 1 base, leaving 4 bases not matched to a gene. CDR3 region: CASWGTGENTEAFF. In nucleotides, the CDR3 is TGTGCCAGCTGGGGGACAGGGGAGAACACTGAAGCTTTCTTT.

J is TRBJ1-2 and V is TRBV2, with D possibly being TRBD1 (6 bases). CDR1 SNHLY and CDR2 FYNNEI come from the germline V gene. Trimming shortened V by 4 bases and J by 1 base, and 13 bases separated the two germline ends. The CDR3 sequence is 15 residues long. In DNA form, the CDR3 reads TGTGCCAGCAGTGGAGGGGGGAGAGATAACTATGGCTACACCTTC. This codes for CASSGGGRDNYGYTF.